This T cell receptor (beta chain) was captured by sequencing in a study of human T cells and chemical hapten exposure. TCRdb re-called the RACE reads through MiXCR, storing one row per CDR3 protein. The table shows some 250,000 distinct CDR3 sequences, with just under 8% occurring only once. Time point defined: pre-sensitization, week 0. Treatment reported: therapeutic diphenylcyclopropenone sensitization with weekly scalp DPC. The length of the CDR3 is 14 residues. V gave up 1 base and J gave up 3 bases, with 9 bases separating them. Germline assignment: CDR1 MGHRA and CDR2 YSYEKL. This sequence joins TRBV4-1 and TRBJ1-1; D not resolved. The sequencing used whole blood, collected in connection with sensitization to the hapten diphenylcyclopropenone (DPC). This receptor was obtained from a man aged 18 to 29 with alopecia areata. Some clones in this sample may be carry-over from other donors' samples. CDR3 nucleotide sequence: TGCGCCAGCAGCCAAGCGACTACCGACACTGAAGCTTTCTTT. Translated: CASSQATTDTEAFF.